The 17 T cell receptor beta chains below all came from one sample that was sequenced in a study of T-cell memory formation after mild COVID-19. TCRdb used MiXCR to reprocess the 5' RACE reads, holding one entry per CDR3 protein. The data hold a few hundred thousand distinct CDR3 sequences, with approximately 19% observed a single time. The specimen was PBMCs or a T cell subset sorted from them (not recorded which). These receptors all stem from a man younger than 35 who had mild COVID-19 (a few samples of this study predate the infection). Cell type and time point are not known.

The chain joins TRBV5-1 to TRBJ2-5; D remains ambiguous. Trimming removed 4 bases at V and 5 bases at J, with 9 bases between. The CDR3 has 12 residues. CDR1 is SGHRS and CDR2 is YFSETQ in the germline V gene. CDR3 residues: CASSVWQETQYF. The CDR3 DNA follows: TGCGCCAGCAGCGTCTGGCAGGAGACCCAGTACTTC.

There are a few counts of this clonotype. The rearrangement links TRBV18 to TRBJ2-7; no definite D call. Trimming shortened V by 6 bases and J by 0 bases, and 21 bases separated the two germline ends. This CDR3 spans 17 amino acids. From germline, CDR1 is KGHSH and CDR2 LQKENI. The CDR3 here is CASSPSRSPLSSYEQYF. The CDR3 nucleotides read TGTGCCAGCTCCCCAAGTCGCAGTCCCCTTAGCTCCTACGAGCAGTACTTC.

J is TRBJ1-5 and V is TRBV3-1, with TRBD1 identical over 8 bases. V lost 4 bases and J lost 4; bases outside the gene matches: 6. CDR3 length equals 15 residues. CDR1 and CDR2 (germline): LGHDT, YNNKEL (reference sequence). As DNA, the CDR3 is TGTGCCAGCAGCCTGACAGGGGTAGGGAATCAGCCCCAGCATTTT. Its translation is CASSLTGVGNQPQHF.

This clonotype appeared a few times. V gene TRBV9 combines with J gene TRBJ2-2, with TRBD1 as a possible D gene (6 bases). V was clipped by 0 bases and J by 1 base, with 10 bases between them. The CDR3 length is 16 residues. CDR1 and CDR2 from the germline V gene are SGDLS and YYNGEE. CDR3 nucleotide sequence: TGTGCCAGCAGCGTAGGTCACAGGGTGAACACCGGGGAGCTGTTTTTT. As protein: CASSVGHRVNTGELFF. The complete variable domain, with remaining parts taken from reference TRBV9 and TRBJ2-2, reads DSGVTQTPKHLITATGQRVTLRCSPRSGDLSVYWYQQSLDQGLQFLIQYYNGEERAKGNILERFSAQQFPDLHSELNLSSLELGDSALYFCASSVGHRVNTGELFFGEGSRLTVL.

Notes on this clonotype: Given a much more abundant clone one base away, this may be a read error. Because the CDR3 is missing its conserved closing phenylalanine or tryptophan, this is likely a read error. CDR3 protein: CASSLIYEQYL. The CDR3 coding sequence is TGTGCCAGCAGCTTAATCTACGAGCAGTACTTA. The chain recombines TRBV7-9 with TRBJ2-7; D unresolved. CDR1 is SEHNR, CDR2 FQNEAQ, per germline (reference sequence). V was trimmed by 2 bases and J by 3 bases, leaving 2 bases between them. The CDR3 runs to 11 residues.

The chain links TRBV6-2 or TRBV6-3 to TRBJ2-2; D uncertain. Germline values: CDR1 MNHEY, CDR2 SVGEGT. The CDR3 is made up of 14 amino acids. Trimming removed 6 bases from V and 0 bases from J, with 8 bases in between. The DNA of the CDR3 is TGTGCCAGCAGGCCGTCTGCGAACACCGGGGAGCTGTTTTTT. It specifies CASRPSANTGELFF.

This clonotype came up a few times. V gene TRBV29-1 combines with J gene TRBJ2-4, with D tentatively TRBD1 or TRBD2 (5 bases each). Germline V gives CDR1 SQVTM, CDR2 ANQGSEA. The CDR3 extends over 20 amino acids. V was cut by 7 bases and J by 0 bases, with 31 bases left in between. The CDR3 nucleotides read TGCAGCGCAGGTGGTCCCGGGACGAGACTTCTGAAACTAGCCAAAAACATTCAGTACTTC. Protein sequence: CSAGGPGTRLLKLAKNIQYF.

In DNA form, the CDR3 reads TGCAGTGCTGCGGCGGGTGGTGGCTACACCTTC. It encodes CSAAAGGGYTF. This chain joins TRBV20-1 and TRBJ1-2; D remains ambiguous. V lost 5 bases, J lost 7 bases, and 11 bases lay in between. This CDR3 has 11 residues. The germline V gene has CDR1 DFQATT and CDR2 SNEGSKA (reference sequence).

This clonotype was counted only a few times. The genes are TRBV9 and TRBJ2-1, with D perhaps matching TRBD2 (5 bases). The CDR3 extends over 16 amino acids. Germline values: CDR1 SGDLS, CDR2 YYNGEE. The V end lost 0 bases, the J end lost 3 bases, and 13 bases lay between the germline ends. The CDR3 loop is CASSVAGAAIYNEQFF. CDR3 bases: TGTGCCAGCAGCGTAGCTGGAGCGGCTATCTACAATGAGCAGTTCTTC.

This clonotype was seen a single time. The chain uses TRBV29-1 and TRBJ2-6; D is ambiguous. Trimming took off 5 bases at V and 4 bases at J, with 9 bases between the two ends. CDR1 is SQVTM, CDR2 ANQGSEA, per germline. There are 13 residues in the CDR3. This CDR3 is CSVWGSGANVLTF. CDR3 coding DNA: TGCAGCGTTTGGGGATCCGGGGCCAACGTCCTGACTTTC.

This sequence joins TRBV5-4 and TRBJ1-1; D perhaps matches TRBD1 (6 bases). CDR3 size: 14 residues. Per germline, CDR1 SGHNT and CDR2 YYREEE (reference sequence). Trimming pared 4 bases from V and 1 base from J, leaving 11 bases between. CDR3 loop: CASSIGTRNTEAFF. Written as DNA, the CDR3 is TGTGCCAGCAGCATTGGGACACGGAACACTGAAGCTTTCTTT.

This chain links TRBV4-2 with TRBJ2-3; 9 bases fit TRBD1. The CDR3 length is 15 residues. V gave up 4 bases and J gave up 5 bases; unmatched junction bases: 7. Germline values: CDR1 LGHNA, CDR2 YNFKEQ. The CDR3 DNA is TGTGCCAGCAGCCGACGCGGACAGGGGAAAGATACGCAGTATTTT. It is translated as CASSRRGQGKDTQYF.

The chain uses TRBV4-3 and TRBJ1-2, with a possible D match to TRBD1 (5 bases). The germline V gene has CDR1 LGHNA and CDR2 YSLEER. V lost 0 bases to trimming and J lost 7 bases, with 6 bases between them. The CDR3 is made up of 12 amino acids. The CDR3 nucleotides are TGCGCCAGCAGCCAAGATAGGGGTGGCTACACCTTC. It yields the protein CASSQDRGGYTF.

The chain recombines TRBV30 with TRBJ2-3, with TRBD2 matching 7 bases. The germline V gene has CDR1 GTSNPN and CDR2 SVGIG (reference sequence). Trimming took 0 bases from V and 6 from J; bases not matched to a gene: 6. This CDR3 is 14 amino acids long. The DNA for the CDR3 is TGTGCCTGGAGTGTAGTTCCCGGGGGGGATACGCAGTATTTT. It encodes CAWSVVPGGDTQYF.

This clonotype appeared many times. One end of the junction does not line up with germline, which may come from a read error. This sequence joins TRBV7-2 and TRBJ1-2; 7 bases map to TRBD1. CDR1 is SGHTA, CDR2 FQGNSA, per germline. This CDR3 comprises 12 residues. The CDR3 region is CASSYSRDREKF. Written as DNA, the CDR3 is TGTGCCAGCAGTTACTCCCGGGACAGAGAAAAATTC.

This chain links TRBV11-3 with TRBJ1-2; D is uncertain. Germline CDR1 is SGHNT and CDR2 is YENEEA. Trimming cost V 5 bases and J 8 bases, with 3 bases left between them. There are 9 residues in the CDR3. CDR3 coding DNA: TGTGCCAGCAGCCGCGGCTACACCTTC. Protein: CASSRGYTF. Complete variable domain (other parts from reference TRBV11-3 and TRBJ1-2): EAGVVQSPRYKIIEKKQPVAFWCNPISGHNTLYWYLQNLGQGPELLIRYENEEAVDDSQLPKDRFSAERLKGVDSTLKIQPAELGDSAVYLCASSRGYTFGSGTRLTVV.

The rearrangement uses TRBV27 and TRBJ1-1; TRBD1 matches at 9 bases. Germline values: CDR1 MNHEY, CDR2 SMNVEV (reference sequence). This CDR3 has 13 amino acids. Trimming cost V 6 bases and J 3 bases; bases outside gene matches: 2. The CDR3 DNA reads TGTGCCAGCAGACAGGGGGCGCACACTGAAGCTTTCTTT. It specifies CASRQGAHTEAFF.